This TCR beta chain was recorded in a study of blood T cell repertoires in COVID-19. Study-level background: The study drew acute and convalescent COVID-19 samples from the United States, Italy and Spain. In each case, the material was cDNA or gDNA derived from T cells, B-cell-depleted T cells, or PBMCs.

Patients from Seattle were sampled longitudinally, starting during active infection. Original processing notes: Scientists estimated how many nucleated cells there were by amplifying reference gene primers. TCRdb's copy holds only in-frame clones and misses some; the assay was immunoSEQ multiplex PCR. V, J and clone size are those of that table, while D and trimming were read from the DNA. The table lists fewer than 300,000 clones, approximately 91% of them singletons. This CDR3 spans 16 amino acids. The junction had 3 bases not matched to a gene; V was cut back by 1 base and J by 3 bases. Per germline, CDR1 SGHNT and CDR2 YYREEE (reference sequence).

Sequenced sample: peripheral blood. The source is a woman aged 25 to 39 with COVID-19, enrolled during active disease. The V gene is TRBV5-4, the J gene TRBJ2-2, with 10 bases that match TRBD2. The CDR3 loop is CASSLRLAGDTGELFF. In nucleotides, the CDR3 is TGTGCCAGCAGCTTGCGTCTAGCGGGGGACACCGGGGAGCTGTTTTTT.